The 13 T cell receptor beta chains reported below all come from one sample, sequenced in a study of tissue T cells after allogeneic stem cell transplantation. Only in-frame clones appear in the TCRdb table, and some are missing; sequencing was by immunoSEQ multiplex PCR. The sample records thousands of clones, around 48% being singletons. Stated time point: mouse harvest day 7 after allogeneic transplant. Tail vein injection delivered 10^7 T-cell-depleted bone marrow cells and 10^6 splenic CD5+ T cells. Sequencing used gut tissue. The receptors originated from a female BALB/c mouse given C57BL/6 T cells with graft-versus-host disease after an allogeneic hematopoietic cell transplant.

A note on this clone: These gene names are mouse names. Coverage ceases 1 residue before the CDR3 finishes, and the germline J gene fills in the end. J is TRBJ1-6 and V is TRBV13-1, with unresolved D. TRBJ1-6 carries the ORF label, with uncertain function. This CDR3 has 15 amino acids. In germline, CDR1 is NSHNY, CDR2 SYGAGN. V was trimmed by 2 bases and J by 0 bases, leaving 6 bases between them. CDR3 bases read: TGTGCCAGCAGTGACGCCGGTTCCTATAATTCGCCCCTCTAC. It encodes CASSDAGSYNSPLY. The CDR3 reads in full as CASSDAGSYNSPLYF.

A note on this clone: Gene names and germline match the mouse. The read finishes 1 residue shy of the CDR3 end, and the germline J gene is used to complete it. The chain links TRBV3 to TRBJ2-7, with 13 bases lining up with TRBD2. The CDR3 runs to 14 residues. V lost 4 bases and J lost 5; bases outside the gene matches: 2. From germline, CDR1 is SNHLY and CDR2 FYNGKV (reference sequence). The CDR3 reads CASSSGTGGDEQYF. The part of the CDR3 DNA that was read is TGTGCCAGCAGCTCCGGGACTGGGGGGGATGAACAGTAC.

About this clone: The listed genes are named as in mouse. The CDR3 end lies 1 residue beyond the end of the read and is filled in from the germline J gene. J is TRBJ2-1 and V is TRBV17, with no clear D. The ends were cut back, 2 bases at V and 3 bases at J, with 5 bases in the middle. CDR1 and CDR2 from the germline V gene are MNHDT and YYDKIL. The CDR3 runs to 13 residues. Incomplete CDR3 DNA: TGTGCTAGCAGTAGACATTTCTATGCTGAGCAGTTC. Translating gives CASSRHFYAEQF. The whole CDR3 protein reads CASSRHFYAEQFF.

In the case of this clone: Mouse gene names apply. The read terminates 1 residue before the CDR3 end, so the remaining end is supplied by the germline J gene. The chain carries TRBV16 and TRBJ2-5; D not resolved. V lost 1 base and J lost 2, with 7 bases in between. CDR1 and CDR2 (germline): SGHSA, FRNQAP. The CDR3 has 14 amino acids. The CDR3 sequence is CASSLVGVQDTQYF. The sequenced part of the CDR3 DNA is TGTGCAAGCAGCTTAGTCGGGGTCCAAGACACCCAGTAC.

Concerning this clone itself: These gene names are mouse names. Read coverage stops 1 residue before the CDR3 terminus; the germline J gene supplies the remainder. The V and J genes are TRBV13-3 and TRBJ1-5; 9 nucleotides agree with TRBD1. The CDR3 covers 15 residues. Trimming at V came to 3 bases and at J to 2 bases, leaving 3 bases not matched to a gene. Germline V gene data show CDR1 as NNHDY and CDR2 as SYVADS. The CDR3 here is CASSARQGDNQAPLF. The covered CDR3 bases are TGTGCCAGCAGTGCCCGACAGGGGGACAACCAGGCTCCGCTT.

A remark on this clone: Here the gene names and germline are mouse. The CDR3 bases that were read are TGTGCAAGCAGCTTAGATCAGGGGGGTCATGCTGAGCAGTTC. As protein: CASSLDQGGHAEQF. The CDR3 reads in full as CASSLDQGGHAEQFF. The chain employs TRBV16 and TRBJ2-1, with TRBD1 as a possible D gene (7 bases). The CDR3 extends 1 residue past the end of the read, so its final part is completed from the germline J gene. The germline gives CDR1 SGHSA, CDR2 FRNQAP. There are 15 residues in the CDR3. The ends were cut back, 0 bases at V and 5 bases at J, with 11 bases in the middle. Full variable domain (missing parts from reference TRBV16 and TRBJ2-1): NAGVIQTPRHKVTGKGQEATLWCEPISGHSAVFWYRQTIVQGLEFLTYFRNQAPIDDSGMPKERFSAQMPNQSHSTLKIQSTQPQDSAVYLCASSLDQGGHAEQFFGPGTRLTVL.

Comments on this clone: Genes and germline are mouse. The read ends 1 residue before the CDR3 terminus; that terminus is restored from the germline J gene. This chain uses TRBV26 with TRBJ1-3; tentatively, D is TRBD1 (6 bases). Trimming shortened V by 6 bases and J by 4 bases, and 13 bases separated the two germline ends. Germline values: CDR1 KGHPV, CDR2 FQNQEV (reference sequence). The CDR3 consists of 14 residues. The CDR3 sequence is CASSPDRWGNTLYF. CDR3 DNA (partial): TGTGCCAGCAGCCCCGACAGGTGGGGAAATACGCTCTAT.

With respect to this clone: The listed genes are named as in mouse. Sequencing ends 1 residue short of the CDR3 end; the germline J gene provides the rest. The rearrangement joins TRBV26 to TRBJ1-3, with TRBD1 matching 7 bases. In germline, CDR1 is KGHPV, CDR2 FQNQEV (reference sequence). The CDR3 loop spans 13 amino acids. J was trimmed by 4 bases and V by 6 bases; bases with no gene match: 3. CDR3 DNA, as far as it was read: TGTGCCAGCAGGACAGGGTCGGGAAATACGCTCTAT. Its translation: CASRTGSGNTLY. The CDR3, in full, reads CASRTGSGNTLYF.

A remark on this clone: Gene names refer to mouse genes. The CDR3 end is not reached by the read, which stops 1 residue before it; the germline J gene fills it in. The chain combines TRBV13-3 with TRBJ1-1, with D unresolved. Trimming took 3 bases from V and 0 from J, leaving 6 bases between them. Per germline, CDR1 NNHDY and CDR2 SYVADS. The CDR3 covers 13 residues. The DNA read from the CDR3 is TGTGCCAGCAGTGGGCGACAGAACACAGAAGTCTTC. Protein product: CASSGRQNTEVF. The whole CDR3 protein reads CASSGRQNTEVFF.

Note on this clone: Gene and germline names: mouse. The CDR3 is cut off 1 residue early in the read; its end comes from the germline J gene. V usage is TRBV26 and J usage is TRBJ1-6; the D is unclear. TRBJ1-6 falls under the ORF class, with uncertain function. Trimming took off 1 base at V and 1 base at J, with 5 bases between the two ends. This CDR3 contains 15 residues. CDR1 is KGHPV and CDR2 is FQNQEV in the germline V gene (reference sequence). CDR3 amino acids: CASSLYRSYNSPLYF. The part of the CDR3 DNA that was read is TGTGCCAGCAGTCTGTACAGATCCTATAATTCGCCCCTCTAC.

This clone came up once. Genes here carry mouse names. The CDR3 DNA, read in part, is TGTGCCAGCAGCCTACAGGGGGCAAGAAACACCTTGTAC. Its translation: CASSLQGARNTLY. The entire CDR3 sequence reads CASSLQGARNTLYF. V is TRBV14 and J is TRBJ2-4; TRBD1 matches at 9 bases. Coverage ceases 1 residue before the CDR3 finishes, and the germline J gene fills in the end. Trimming took 5 bases from V and 5 from J; bases not matched to a gene: 6. CDR3 size: 14 residues. Germline lookup yields CDR1 SGHDT and CDR2 FRDEAV.

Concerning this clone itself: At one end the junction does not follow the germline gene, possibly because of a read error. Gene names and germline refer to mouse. The CDR3 DNA, read in part, is TGTGCCGGCTCTCCCAACTCGGGAAATACGCTCTAT. It specifies CAGSPNSGNTLY. The CDR3 reads in full as CAGSPNSGNTLYF. The chain recombines TRBV12-2 with TRBJ1-3; D uncertain. The read finishes 1 residue shy of the CDR3 end, and the germline J gene is used to complete it. This CDR3 is built from 13 residues. CDR1 and CDR2 (germline): SGHLS, HYDKME.

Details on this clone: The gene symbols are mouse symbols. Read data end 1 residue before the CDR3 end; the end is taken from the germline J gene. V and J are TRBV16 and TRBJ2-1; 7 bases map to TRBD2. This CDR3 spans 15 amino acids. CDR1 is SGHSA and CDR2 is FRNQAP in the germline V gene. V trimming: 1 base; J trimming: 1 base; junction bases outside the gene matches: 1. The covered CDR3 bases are TGTGCAAGCAGCTTAGGGGGGGGAAACTATGCTGAGCAGTTC. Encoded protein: CASSLGGGNYAEQF. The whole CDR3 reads CASSLGGGNYAEQFF.